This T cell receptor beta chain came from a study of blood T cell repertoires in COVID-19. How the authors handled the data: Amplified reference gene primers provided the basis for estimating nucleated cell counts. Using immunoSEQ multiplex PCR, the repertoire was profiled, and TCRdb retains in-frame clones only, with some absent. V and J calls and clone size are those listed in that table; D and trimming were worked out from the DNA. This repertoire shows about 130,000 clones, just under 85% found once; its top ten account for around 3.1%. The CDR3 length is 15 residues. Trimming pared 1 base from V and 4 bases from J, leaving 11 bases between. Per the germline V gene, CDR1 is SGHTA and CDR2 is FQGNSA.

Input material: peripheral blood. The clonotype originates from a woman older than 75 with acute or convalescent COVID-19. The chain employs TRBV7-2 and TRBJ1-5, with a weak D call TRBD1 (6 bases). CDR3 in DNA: TGTGCCAGCAGCTTAGGAGGGACAAGTAATCAGCCCCAGCATTTT. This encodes CASSLGGTSNQPQHF.